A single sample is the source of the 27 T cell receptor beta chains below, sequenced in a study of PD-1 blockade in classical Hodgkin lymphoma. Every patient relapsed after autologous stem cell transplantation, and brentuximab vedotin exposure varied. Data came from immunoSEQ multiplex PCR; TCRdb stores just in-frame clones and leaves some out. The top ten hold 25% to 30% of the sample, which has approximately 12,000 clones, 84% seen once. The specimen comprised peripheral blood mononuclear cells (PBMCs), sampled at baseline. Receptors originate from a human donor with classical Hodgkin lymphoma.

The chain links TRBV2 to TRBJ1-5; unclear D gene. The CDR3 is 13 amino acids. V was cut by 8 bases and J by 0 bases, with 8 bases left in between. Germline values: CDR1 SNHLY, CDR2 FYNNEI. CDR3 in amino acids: CASGGNSNQPQHF. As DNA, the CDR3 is TGTGCCAGCGGAGGGAATAGCAATCAGCCCCAGCATTTT.

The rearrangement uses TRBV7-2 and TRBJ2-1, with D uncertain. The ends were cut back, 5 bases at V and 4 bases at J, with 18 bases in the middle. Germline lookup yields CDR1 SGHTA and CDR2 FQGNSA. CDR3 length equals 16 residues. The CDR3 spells CASSQYGRSSYNEQFF. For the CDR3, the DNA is TGTGCCAGCAGCCAATACGGCAGGTCCTCTTACAATGAGCAGTTCTTC.

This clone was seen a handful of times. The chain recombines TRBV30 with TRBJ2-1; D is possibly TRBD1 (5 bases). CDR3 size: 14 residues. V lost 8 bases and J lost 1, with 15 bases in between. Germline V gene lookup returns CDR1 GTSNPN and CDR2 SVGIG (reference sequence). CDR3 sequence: CAILRQGSYNEQFF. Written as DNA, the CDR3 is TGTGCCATCCTTAGGCAGGGATCCTACAATGAGCAGTTCTTC. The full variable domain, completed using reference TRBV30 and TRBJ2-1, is SQTIHQWPATLVQPVGSPLSLECTVEGTSNPNLYWYRQAAGRGLQLLFYSVGIGQISSEVPQNLSASRPQDRQFILSSKKLLLSDSGFYLCAILRQGSYNEQFFGPGTRLTVL.

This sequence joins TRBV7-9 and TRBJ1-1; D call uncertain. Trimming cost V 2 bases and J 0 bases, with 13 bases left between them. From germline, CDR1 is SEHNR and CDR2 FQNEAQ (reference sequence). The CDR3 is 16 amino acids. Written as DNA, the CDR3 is TGTGCCAGCAGCTTAAGGGCCGGAGTTATGAACACTGAAGCTTTCTTT. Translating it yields CASSLRAGVMNTEAFF.

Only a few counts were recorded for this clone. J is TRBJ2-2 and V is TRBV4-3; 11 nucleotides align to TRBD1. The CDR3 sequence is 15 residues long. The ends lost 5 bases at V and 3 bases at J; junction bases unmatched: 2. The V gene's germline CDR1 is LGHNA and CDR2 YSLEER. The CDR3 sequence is CASSTGQGDTGELFF. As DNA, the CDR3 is TGCGCCAGCAGCACGGGACAGGGGGACACCGGGGAGCTGTTTTTT.

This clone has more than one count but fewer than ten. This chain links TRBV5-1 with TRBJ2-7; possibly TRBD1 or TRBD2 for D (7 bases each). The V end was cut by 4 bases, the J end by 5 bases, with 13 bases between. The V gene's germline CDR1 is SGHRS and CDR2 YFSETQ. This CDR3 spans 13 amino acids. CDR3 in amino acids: CASSPQGGHEQYF. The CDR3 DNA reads TGCGCCAGCAGCCCCCAGGGGGGGCACGAGCAGTACTTC.

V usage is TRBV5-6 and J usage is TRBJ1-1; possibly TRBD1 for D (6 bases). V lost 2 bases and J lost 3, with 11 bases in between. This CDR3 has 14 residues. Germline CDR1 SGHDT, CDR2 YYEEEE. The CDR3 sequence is CASSFYRVDTEAFF. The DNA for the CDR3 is TGTGCCAGCAGCTTCTACAGGGTCGACACTGAAGCTTTCTTT.

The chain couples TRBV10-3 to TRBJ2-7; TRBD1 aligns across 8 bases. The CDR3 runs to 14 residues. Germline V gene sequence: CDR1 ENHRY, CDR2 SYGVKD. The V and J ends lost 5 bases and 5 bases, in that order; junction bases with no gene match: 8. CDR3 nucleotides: TGTGCCATCAGTAATAGACAGGGGTTACACGAGCAGTACGTC. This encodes CAISNRQGLHEQYV.

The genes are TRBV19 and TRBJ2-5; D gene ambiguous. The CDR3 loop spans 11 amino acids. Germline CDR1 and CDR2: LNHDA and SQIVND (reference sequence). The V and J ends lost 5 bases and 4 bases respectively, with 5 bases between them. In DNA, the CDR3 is TGTGCCAGTAGTCCGGGAGAGACCCAGTACTTC. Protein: CASSPGETQYF. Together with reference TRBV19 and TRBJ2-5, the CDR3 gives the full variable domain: DGGITQSPKYLFRKEGQNVTLSCEQNLNHDAMYWYRQDPGQGLRLIYYSQIVNDFQKGDIAEGYSVSREKKESFPLTVTSAQKNPTAFYLCASSPGETQYFGPGTRLLVL.

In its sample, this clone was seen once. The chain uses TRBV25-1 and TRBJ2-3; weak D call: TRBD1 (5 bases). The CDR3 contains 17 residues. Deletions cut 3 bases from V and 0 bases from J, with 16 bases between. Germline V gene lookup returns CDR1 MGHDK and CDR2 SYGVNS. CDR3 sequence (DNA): TGTGCCAGCAGTGAGCGCTGGGGCAGAACTAGCACAGATACGCAGTATTTT. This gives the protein CASSERWGRTSTDTQYF. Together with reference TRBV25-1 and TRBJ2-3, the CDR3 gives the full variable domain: EADIYQTPRYLVIGTGKKITLECSQTMGHDKMYWYQQDPGMELHLIHYSYGVNSTEKGDLSSESTVSRIRTEHFPLTLESARPSHTSQYLCASSERWGRTSTDTQYFGPGTRLTVL.

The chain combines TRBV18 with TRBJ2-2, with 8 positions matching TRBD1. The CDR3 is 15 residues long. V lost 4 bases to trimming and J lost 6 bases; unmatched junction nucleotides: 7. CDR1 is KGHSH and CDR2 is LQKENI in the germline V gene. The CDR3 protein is CASSQRTGTAGELFF. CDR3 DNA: TGTGCCAGCTCACAAAGGACAGGGACTGCCGGGGAGCTGTTTTTT.

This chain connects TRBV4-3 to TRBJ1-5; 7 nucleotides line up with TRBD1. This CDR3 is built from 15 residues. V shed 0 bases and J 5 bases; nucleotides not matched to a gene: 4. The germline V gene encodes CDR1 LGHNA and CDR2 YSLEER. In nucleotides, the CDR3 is TGCGCCAGCAGCCAAGATTCAGGGGGTTATCAGCCCCAGCATTTT. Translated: CASSQDSGGYQPQHF.

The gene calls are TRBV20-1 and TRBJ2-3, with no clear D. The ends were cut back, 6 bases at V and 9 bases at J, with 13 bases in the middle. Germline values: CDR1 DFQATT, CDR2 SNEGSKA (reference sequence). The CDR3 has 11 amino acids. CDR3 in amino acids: CSAARWETQYF. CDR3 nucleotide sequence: TGCAGTGCCGCCCGGTGGGAAACGCAGTATTTT.

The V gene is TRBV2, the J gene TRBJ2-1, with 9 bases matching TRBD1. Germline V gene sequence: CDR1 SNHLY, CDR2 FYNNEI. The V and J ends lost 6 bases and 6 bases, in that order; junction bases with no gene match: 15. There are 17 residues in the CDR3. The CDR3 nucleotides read TGTGCCAGCAGCCGTACTATACAGGGGGCCAGAATCAATGAGCAGTTCTTC. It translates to CASSRTIQGARINEQFF.

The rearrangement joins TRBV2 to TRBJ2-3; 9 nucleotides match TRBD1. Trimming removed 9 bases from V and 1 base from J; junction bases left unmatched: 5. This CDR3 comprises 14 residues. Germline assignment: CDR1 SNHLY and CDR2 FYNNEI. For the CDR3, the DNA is TGTGCCAGTGGACAGGGGATGCGCACAGATACGCAGTATTTT. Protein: CASGQGMRTDTQYF. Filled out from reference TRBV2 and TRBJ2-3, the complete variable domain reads EPEVTQTPSHQVTQMGQEVILRCVPISNHLYFYWYRQILGQKVEFLVSFYNNEISEKSEIFDDQFSVERPDGSNFTLKIRSTKLEDSAMYFCASGQGMRTDTQYFGPGTRLTVL.

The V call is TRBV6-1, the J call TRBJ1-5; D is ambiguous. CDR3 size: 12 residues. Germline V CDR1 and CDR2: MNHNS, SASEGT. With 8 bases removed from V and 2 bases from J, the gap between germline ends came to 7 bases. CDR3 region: CASLHRNQPQHF. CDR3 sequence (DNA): TGTGCCAGCTTGCACCGCAATCAGCCCCAGCATTTT.

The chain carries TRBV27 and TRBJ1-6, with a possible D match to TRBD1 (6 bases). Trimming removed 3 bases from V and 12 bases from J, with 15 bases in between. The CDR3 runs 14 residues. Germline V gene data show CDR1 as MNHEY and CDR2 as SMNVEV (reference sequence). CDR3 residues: CASSFGQSMVPLHF. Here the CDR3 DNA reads TGTGCCAGCAGTTTTGGACAGTCCATGGTACCCCTCCACTTT.

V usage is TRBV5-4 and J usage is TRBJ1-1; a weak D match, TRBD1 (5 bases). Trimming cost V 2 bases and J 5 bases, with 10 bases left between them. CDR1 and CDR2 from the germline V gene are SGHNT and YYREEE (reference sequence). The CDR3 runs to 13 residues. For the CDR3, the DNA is TGTGCCAGCAGCTTTGGGGGGAGGACTGAAGCTTTCTTT. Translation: CASSFGGRTEAFF. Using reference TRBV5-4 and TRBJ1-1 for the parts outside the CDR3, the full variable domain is ETGVTQSPTHLIKTRGQQVTLRCSSQSGHNTVSWYQQALGQGPQFIFQYYREEENGRGNFPPRFSGLQFPNYSSELNVNALELDDSALYLCASSFGGRTEAFFGQGTRLTVV.

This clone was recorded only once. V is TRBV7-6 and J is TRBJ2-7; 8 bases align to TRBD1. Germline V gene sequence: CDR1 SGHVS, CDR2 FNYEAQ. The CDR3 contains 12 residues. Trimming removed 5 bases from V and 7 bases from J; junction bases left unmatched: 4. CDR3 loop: CASSPTGGEQYV. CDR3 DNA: TGTGCCAGCAGCCCAACAGGGGGTGAGCAGTACGTC.

DNA of the CDR3: TGCGCCACCTTAGCGGGGACCACAGATACGCAGTATTTT. This codes for CATLAGTTDTQYF. The J gene is TRBJ2-3, the V gene TRBV10-2; 8 nucleotides match TRBD2. With V trimmed by 10 bases and J by 2 bases, 5 bases remained unmatched. CDR1 and CDR2 from the germline V gene are WSHSY and SAAADI. This CDR3 spans 13 amino acids.

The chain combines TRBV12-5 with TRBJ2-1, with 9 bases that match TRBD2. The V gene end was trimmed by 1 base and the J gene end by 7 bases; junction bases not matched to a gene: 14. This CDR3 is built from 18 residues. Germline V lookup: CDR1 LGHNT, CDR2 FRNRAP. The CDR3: CASGLAAGRREGGNEQFF. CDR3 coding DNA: TGTGCTAGTGGTTTGGCAGCCGGGCGGCGGGAGGGTGGTAATGAGCAGTTCTTC.

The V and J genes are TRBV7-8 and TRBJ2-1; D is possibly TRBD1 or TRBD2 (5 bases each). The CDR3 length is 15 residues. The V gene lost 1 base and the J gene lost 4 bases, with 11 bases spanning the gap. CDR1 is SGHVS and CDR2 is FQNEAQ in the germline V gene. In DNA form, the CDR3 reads TGTGCCAGCAGCTTAGGGGACGGAGCTTACAATGAGCAGTTCTTC. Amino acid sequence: CASSLGDGAYNEQFF.

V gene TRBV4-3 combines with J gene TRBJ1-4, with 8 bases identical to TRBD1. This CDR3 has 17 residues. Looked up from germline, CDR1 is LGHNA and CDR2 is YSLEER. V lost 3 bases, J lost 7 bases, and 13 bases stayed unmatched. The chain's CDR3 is CASSQGVYQGAVEKLFF. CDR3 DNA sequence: TGCGCCAGCAGCCAGGGAGTCTATCAGGGGGCAGTTGAAAAACTGTTTTTT.

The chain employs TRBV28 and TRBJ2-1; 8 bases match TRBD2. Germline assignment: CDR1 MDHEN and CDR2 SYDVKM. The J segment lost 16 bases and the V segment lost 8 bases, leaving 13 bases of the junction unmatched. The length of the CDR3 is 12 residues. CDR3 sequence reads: CASGTSGTRGFF. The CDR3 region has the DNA TGTGCCAGCGGCACCTCCGGGACTAGGGGCTTCTTC.

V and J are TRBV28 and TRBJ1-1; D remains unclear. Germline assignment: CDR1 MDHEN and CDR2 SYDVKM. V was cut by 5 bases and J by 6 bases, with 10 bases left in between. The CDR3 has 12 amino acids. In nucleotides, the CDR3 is TGTGCCAGCAGTCAAGCAGTCCCTGAAGCTTTCTTT. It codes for CASSQAVPEAFF.

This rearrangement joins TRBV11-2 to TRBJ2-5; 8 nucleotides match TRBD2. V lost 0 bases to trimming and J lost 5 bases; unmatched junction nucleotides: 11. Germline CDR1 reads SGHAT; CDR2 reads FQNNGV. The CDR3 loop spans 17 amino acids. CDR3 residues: CASSLDGREGPRETQYF. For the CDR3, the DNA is TGTGCCAGCAGCTTAGACGGCCGGGAGGGCCCCCGGGAGACCCAGTACTTC. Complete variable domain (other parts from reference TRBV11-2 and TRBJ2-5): EAGVAQSPRYKIIEKRQSVAFWCNPISGHATLYWYQQILGQGPKLLIQFQNNGVVDDSQLPKDRFSAERLKGVDSTLKIQPAKLEDSAVYLCASSLDGREGPRETQYFGPGTRLLVL.

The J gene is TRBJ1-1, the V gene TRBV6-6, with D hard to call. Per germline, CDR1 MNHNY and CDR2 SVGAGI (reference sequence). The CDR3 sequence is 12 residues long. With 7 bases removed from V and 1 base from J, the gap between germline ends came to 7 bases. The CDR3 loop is CASNRGNTEAFF. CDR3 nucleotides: TGTGCCAGCAATCGAGGGAACACTGAAGCTTTCTTT.